This TCR beta chain stems from a study of blood T cells in healthy people across ages. Regarding the study as a whole: Expanded clonotype shifts may have been confounded, as the donors had an unknown CMV status.

In germline, CDR1 is ENHRY, CDR2 SYGVKD. The CDR3 consists of 14 residues. J was trimmed by 4 bases and V by 2 bases; bases with no gene match: 3. Next came a second PCR, run for about 6 to 12 cycles, which used a sample-barcoded 5' primer along with a J-beta primer mix. TCRdb itself ran the 5' RACE reads through MiXCR, one entry per CDR3 protein. Of about 680,000 distinct CDR3 sequences in the sample, around 48% were seen once. About this clonotype itself: Its antigen is unknown.

The V and J genes are TRBV10-3 and TRBJ2-3; 7 bases match TRBD1. Sequenced input: blood. This receptor was taken from a woman aged 55-69 years in good health. The CDR3 spells CAISEDRASDTQYF. The CDR3 DNA reads as TGTGCCATCAGTGAGGACAGGGCCTCAGATACGCAGTATTTT.